Presented here are 20 T cell receptor beta chains from one specimen sequenced in a study of shared clonotypes between healthy human individuals. Only CD45RO-negative cells positively selected for CCR7 counted as naive CD8 cells, so terminally differentiated effector memory CD45RA+ cells were excluded. TCRdb's table, derived via immunoSEQ multiplex PCR, lists solely in-frame clones and lacks some. The repertoire holds about 2 million clones, with approximately 95% as singletons. The sequenced sample was naive CD8+ T cells sorted from blood. The source is a man between 18 and 35 years old in good health.

Here the CDR3 reads CASSVAGGGYYEQYF. In DNA, the CDR3 is TGTGCCAGCAGCGTAGCCGGGGGAGGCTACTACGAGCAGTACTTC. The chain uses TRBV9 and TRBJ2-7; TRBD2 is a possible D gene (6 bases). Germline CDR1 SGDLS, CDR2 YYNGEE. This CDR3 spans 15 amino acids. V was shortened by 0 bases and J by 3 bases, with 13 bases between the two germline ends.

V gene TRBV28 combines with J gene TRBJ1-5; D perhaps matches TRBD1 (6 bases). Trimming removed 2 bases at V and 5 bases at J, with 13 bases between. The CDR3 runs 15 residues. The germline V gene encodes CDR1 MDHEN and CDR2 SYDVKM. The CDR3 protein is CASSLGGTGYQPQHF. The DNA of the CDR3 is TGTGCCAGCAGTTTAGGGGGCACAGGGTATCAGCCCCAGCATTTT.

The rearrangement links TRBV6-5 to TRBJ2-5, with D hard to call. With 2 bases removed from V and 0 bases from J, the gap between germline ends came to 7 bases. This CDR3 spans 14 amino acids. Germline CDR1 is MNHEY and CDR2 is SVGAGI. CDR3 bases: TGTGCCAGCAGTTACCTCGGGTACCAAGAGACCCAGTACTTC. It is translated as CASSYLGYQETQYF.

The chain combines TRBV6-5 with TRBJ2-7; 8 nucleotides match TRBD2. From germline, CDR1 is MNHEY and CDR2 SVGAGI. V trimming: 6 bases; J trimming: 2 bases; junction bases outside the gene matches: 9. This CDR3 region has 15 residues. CDR3 sequence: CASSHSSGLPYEQYF. The CDR3 DNA reads TGTGCCAGCAGCCACTCTAGCGGGCTGCCCTACGAGCAGTACTTC.

The chain is built from TRBV9 and TRBJ2-5; D unresolved. The CDR3 spans 15 residues. Looked up from germline, CDR1 is SGDLS and CDR2 is YYNGEE. V lost 0 bases and J lost 2, with 11 bases in between. For the CDR3, the DNA is TGTGCCAGCAGCGTAGCTTGGTCAGGACAAGAGACCCAGTACTTC. It specifies CASSVAWSGQETQYF.

The rearrangement uses TRBV7-9 and TRBJ2-7, with 8 bases lining up with TRBD2. Trimming took 5 bases from V and 5 from J; bases not matched to a gene: 8. Germline V CDR1 and CDR2: SEHNR, FQNEAQ (reference sequence). The CDR3 sequence is 14 residues long. CDR3 nucleotide sequence: TGTGCCAGCAGCCAGAGCGGGAGTTTACACGAGCAGTACTTC. This translates into CASSQSGSLHEQYF.

Note on this clone: Germline is not matched at one junction end, which may reflect a read error. The gene calls are TRBV7-7 and TRBJ2-7, with D perhaps given as TRBD1 or TRBD2 (5 bases each). Germline lookup yields CDR1 SSHAT and CDR2 FNYEAQ (reference sequence). CDR3 size: 13 residues. The CDR3 coding sequence is TGTGCTAGCAGCCCCGGGGCGTCCTACGAGCAGTACTTC. Amino acid sequence: CASSPGASYEQYF.

This clone has just one count. The chain employs TRBV4-1 and TRBJ1-1, with D maybe TRBD1 (6 bases). From germline, CDR1 is MGHRA and CDR2 YSYEKL. CDR3 length: 15 amino acids. Deletions cut 1 base from V and 5 bases from J, with 14 bases between. The CDR3 sequence is CASSQVTGSETEAFF. In DNA, the CDR3 is TGCGCCAGCAGCCAAGTCACAGGGTCGGAAACTGAAGCTTTCTTT.

The rearrangement joins TRBV9 to TRBJ1-6; D may be TRBD1 (5 bases). Trimming shortened V by 4 bases and J by 3 bases, and 14 bases separated the two germline ends. CDR3 length: 16 amino acids. Germline CDR1 and CDR2: SGDLS and YYNGEE. The CDR3 region has the DNA TGTGCCAGCAGCTACAGAGGGGTGGACTATAATTCACCCCTCCACTTT. It translates to CASSYRGVDYNSPLHF.

This clone was found once. The chain links TRBV5-6 to TRBJ2-7; possibly TRBD1 for D (5 bases). The CDR3 sequence is 14 residues long. Per germline, CDR1 SGHDT and CDR2 YYEEEE. Trimming shortened V by 5 bases and J by 2 bases, and 14 bases separated the two germline ends. The CDR3: CASRRTSHTYEQYF. As DNA, the CDR3 is TGTGCCAGCAGAAGGACAAGCCATACCTACGAGCAGTACTTC.

V and J are TRBV11-2 and TRBJ2-7, with D unresolved. Trimming took off 4 bases at V and 2 bases at J, with 9 bases between the two ends. This CDR3 region has 13 residues. Germline V CDR1 and CDR2: SGHAT, FQNNGV. The CDR3 coding sequence is TGTGCCAGCAGCTCGCAGAGAGCCTACGAGCAGTACTTC. Protein sequence: CASSSQRAYEQYF. Full variable domain (remainder filled in from reference TRBV11-2 and TRBJ2-7): EAGVAQSPRYKIIEKRQSVAFWCNPISGHATLYWYQQILGQGPKLLIQFQNNGVVDDSQLPKDRFSAERLKGVDSTLKIQPAKLEDSAVYLCASSSQRAYEQYFGPGTRLTVT.

The chain links TRBV5-1 to TRBJ1-5; 7 bases fit TRBD1. Germline CDR1 and CDR2: SGHRS and YFSETQ. The V gene end was trimmed by 0 bases and the J gene end by 3 bases; junction bases not matched to a gene: 3. The CDR3 consists of 15 residues. The CDR3 DNA follows: TGCGCCAGCAGCTTGGGGGACAGCCTCAATCAGCCCCAGCATTTT. Protein: CASSLGDSLNQPQHF.

This chain connects TRBV5-5 to TRBJ1-6; D is possibly TRBD1 (6 bases). The CDR3 is 14 amino acids. CDR1 SGHKS and CDR2 YYEKEE come from the germline V gene (reference sequence). V was shortened by 3 bases and J by 7 bases, with 11 bases between the two germline ends. CDR3 residues: CASSSIQGNSPLHF. The CDR3 nucleotides read TGTGCCAGCAGCTCGATTCAGGGGAATTCACCCCTCCACTTT. The full variable domain, in which reference TRBV5-5 and TRBJ1-6 provide the parts outside the CDR3, is DAGVTQSPTHLIKTRGQQVTLRCSPISGHKSVSWYQQVLGQGPQFIFQYYEKEERGRGNFPDRFSARQFPNYSSELNVNALLLGDSALYLCASSSIQGNSPLHFGNGTRLTVT.

This clone appeared once. Other DNA sequences in this specimen translate into the identical CDR3. This chain uses TRBV7-9 with TRBJ1-1, with a tentative D call TRBD1 (5 bases). Germline CDR1 and CDR2: SEHNR and FQNEAQ (reference sequence). The V end was cut by 2 bases, the J end by 0 bases, with 7 bases between. This CDR3 is 14 amino acids long. Here the CDR3 reads CASSLSGVNTEAFF. In nucleotides, the CDR3 is TGTGCCAGCAGCTTATCGGGGGTGAACACTGAAGCTTTCTTT.

The chain is built from TRBV10-3 and TRBJ2-1; 9 bases line up with TRBD2. In germline, CDR1 is ENHRY, CDR2 SYGVKD. The CDR3 covers 14 residues. J gave up 8 bases and V 2 bases, and 4 bases lay outside the gene matches. The CDR3 spells CAISESLAGYEQFF. The CDR3 coding sequence is TGTGCCATCAGTGAGAGTCTAGCGGGGTATGAGCAGTTCTTC.

The rearrangement uses TRBV27 and TRBJ1-1; 9 bases fit TRBD1. The germline V gene encodes CDR1 MNHEY and CDR2 SMNVEV (reference sequence). V dropped 4 bases and J dropped 3; count of bases not matched to a gene: 0. This CDR3 is 13 amino acids long. The CDR3 region is CASSWDRDTEAFF. The CDR3 bases are TGTGCCAGCAGTTGGGACAGGGACACTGAAGCTTTCTTT.

The V call is TRBV2, the J call TRBJ2-7, with a tentative D call TRBD1 (5 bases). The CDR3 is made up of 13 amino acids. The V gene's germline CDR1 is SNHLY and CDR2 FYNNEI. Trimming removed 6 bases at V and 2 bases at J, with 11 bases between. Written as DNA, the CDR3 is TGTGCCAGCAGGGGGCGGACCCCCTACGAGCAGTACTTC. Its protein is CASRGRTPYEQYF.

This clone was counted a single time. The chain couples TRBV7-6 to TRBJ2-3; TRBD2 aligns across 12 bases. After removal of 0 bases from V and 4 bases from J, the junction contained 5 bases not matched to a gene. CDR3 size: 17 residues. From germline, CDR1 is SGHVS and CDR2 FNYEAQ. The CDR3, as DNA: TGTGCCAGCAGCTTAGCTCCTAGCGGGGGGGGCTCAGATACGCAGTATTTT. Translation: CASSLAPSGGGSDTQYF.

The chain carries TRBV7-9 and TRBJ1-2; D might be TRBD1 (6 bases). Trimming took off 5 bases at V and 0 bases at J, with 16 bases between the two ends. Germline loops: CDR1 SEHNR, CDR2 FQNEAQ (reference sequence). The CDR3 sequence is 16 residues long. The CDR3 nucleotides read TGTGCCAGCAGCCCGGGACATCTACCGTCTAACTATGGCTACACCTTC. The encoded protein is CASSPGHLPSNYGYTF.

In regard to this clone: Other DNA sequences in this specimen translate into the identical CDR3. This chain connects TRBV4-1 to TRBJ2-7; a weak D match, TRBD2 (5 bases). V was pared by 1 base and J by 0 bases, with 7 bases between. The CDR3 is 14 amino acids. The germline CDR1 and CDR2 sequences are MGHRA and YSYEKL. CDR3 sequence reads: CASSQGSGSYEQYF. The CDR3 DNA reads TGCGCCAGCAGCCAAGGGAGCGGCTCCTACGAGCAGTACTTC.